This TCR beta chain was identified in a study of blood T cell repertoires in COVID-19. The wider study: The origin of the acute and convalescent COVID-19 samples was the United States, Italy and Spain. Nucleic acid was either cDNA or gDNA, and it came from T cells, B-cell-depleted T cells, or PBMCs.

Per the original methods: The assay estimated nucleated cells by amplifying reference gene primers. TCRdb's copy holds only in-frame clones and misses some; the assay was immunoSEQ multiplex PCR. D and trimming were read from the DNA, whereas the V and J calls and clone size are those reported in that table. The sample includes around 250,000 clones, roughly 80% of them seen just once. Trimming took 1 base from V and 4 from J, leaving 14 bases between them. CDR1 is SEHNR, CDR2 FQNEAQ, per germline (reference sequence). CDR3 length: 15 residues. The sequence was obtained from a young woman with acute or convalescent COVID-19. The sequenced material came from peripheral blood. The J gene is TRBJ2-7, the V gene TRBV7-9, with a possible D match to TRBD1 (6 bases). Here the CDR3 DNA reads TGTGCCAGCAGCTTAGGGGGGACACCGTCTTACGAGCAGTACTTC. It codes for CASSLGGTPSYEQYF. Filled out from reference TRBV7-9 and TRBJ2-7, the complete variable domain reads DTGVSQNPRHKITKRGQNVTFRCDPISEHNRLYWYRQTLGQGPEFLTYFQNEAQLEKSRLLSDRFSAERPKGSFSTLEIQRTEQGDSAMYLCASSLGGTPSYEQYFGPGTRLTVT.